This T cell receptor beta chain was sequenced in a study of T cell responses to AZD1222 COVID-19 vaccine. Overall study results and limits: Baseline antibody screening turned up just a handful of seropositive AZD1222 recipients. The CD4 TCRs associated with vaccination extended across spike and predominated at 160-218 and 743-854. Sampling that yielded the repertoires occurred only after the peak T cell response. Unmutated regions of variants are reportedly targeted by nearly half of spike-specific TCRs.

Germline-derived CDR1 and CDR2 are SQVTM and ANQGSEA. The CDR3 sequence is 17 residues long. V was trimmed by 3 bases and J by 1 base, leaving 22 bases between them. On this clone itself: The antigen is unknown.

Only in-frame clones appear in the TCRdb table, and some are missing; sequencing was by immunoSEQ multiplex PCR. In the table there are about 130,000 clones, about 94% of which are singletons. The sequence derives from an adult in good health. The sample was peripheral blood, taken on day 0 of AZD1222 vaccination. V is TRBV29-1 and J is TRBJ2-7; no reliable D call. This chain's CDR3 is CSVDLGFPLVVSYEQYF. CDR3 DNA sequence: TGCAGCGTTGATTTAGGCTTTCCCTTAGTAGTGTCCTACGAGCAGTACTTC.